The 27 T cell receptor beta chains given below trace back to one sample, sequenced in a study of regulatory T cells in long-lasting Graves disease. Specified time point: newly diagnosed GD, antithyroid drugs for less than 3 months. The authors made the TCR library using RNA they extracted from PBMCs. TCR beta libraries were built with iRepertoire HTBI primers and Arm-PCR of CDR3 regions. TCRdb passed the multiplex PCR reads through MiXCR, listing each CDR3 protein once. The sample has hundreds of thousands of distinct CDR3 sequences; over 15% are singletons. The sample also formed part of further work on T cells in Graves' hyperthyroidism and ophthalmopathy.

Material: peripheral blood mononuclear cells (PBMCs), obtained at new diagnosis, from a patient treated with antithyroid drugs. The receptor source for this set is a middle-aged man with Graves disease.

This clonotype was picked up many times. This chain connects TRBV20-1 to TRBJ1-4; TRBD1 might be the D (5 bases). The CDR3 covers 15 residues. Germline-derived CDR1 and CDR2 are DFQATT and SNEGSKA (reference sequence). V was trimmed by 0 bases and J by 8 bases, leaving 16 bases between them. CDR3 loop: CSARDRRQGGEKLFF. CDR3 bases: TGCAGTGCTAGAGATCGTCGGCAGGGAGGCGAAAAACTGTTTTTT.

The V gene is TRBV5-1, the J gene TRBJ2-5, with TRBD2 matching 7 bases. This CDR3 has 15 amino acids. Germline V gene lookup returns CDR1 SGHRS and CDR2 YFSETQ. J gave up 5 bases and V 5 bases, and 12 bases lay outside the gene matches. CDR3 in DNA: TGCGCCAGCAGGCCTAGGGACTACCTGACGGAGACCCAGTACTTC. Translated: CASRPRDYLTETQYF.

This clonotype was observed many times. The junction departs from the called germline gene at one end, perhaps through a read error. The genes are TRBV28 and TRBJ2-5; 10 bases fit TRBD2. Germline CDR1 is MDHEN and CDR2 is SYDVKM. This CDR3 has 14 amino acids. DNA of the CDR3: TGTGCCAGCATTCAGCGGGGGGGACAAGAGACCCAGTACTTT. Its translation is CASIQRGGQETQYF.

The sample holds a few counts of this clonotype. The chain links TRBV20-1 to TRBJ1-5, with D perhaps TRBD1 (5 bases). Germline CDR1 is DFQATT and CDR2 is SNEGSKA (reference sequence). V was shortened by 2 bases and J by 7 bases, with 18 bases between the two germline ends. CDR3 length: 15 amino acids. CDR3 bases: TGCAGTGCTAGAAAGGGACCGACGGGGGTGCAGCCCCAGCATTTT. This translates into CSARKGPTGVQPQHF.

Comment on this clonotype: The junction shows a germline mismatch at one end, possibly a read error. This chain links TRBV28 with TRBJ1-2; no reliable D call. This CDR3 has 12 amino acids. Germline V lookup: CDR1 MDHEN, CDR2 SYDVKM. Here the CDR3 DNA reads TGTGCCAGCAGTATGACTGACTACGGCTACACCTTC. Its protein is CASSMTDYGYTF.

This clonotype was seen ten or more times. This sequence joins TRBV5-6 and TRBJ2-3; 9 bases match TRBD1. The V segment lost 4 bases and the J segment 4 bases; nucleotides outside the gene matches: 4. This CDR3 comprises 14 residues. Looked up from germline, CDR1 is SGHDT and CDR2 is YYEEEE. Here the CDR3 reads CASSTGGGADTQYF. CDR3 in DNA: TGTGCCAGCAGCACAGGGGGCGGCGCAGATACGCAGTATTTT.

This clonotype showed up many times. The chain is built from TRBV11-2 and TRBJ2-1; 7 nucleotides line up with TRBD1. V shed 5 bases, J shed 0 bases, and the junction held 10 bases outside the gene matches. Looked up from germline, CDR1 is SGHAT and CDR2 is FQNNGV. The CDR3 has 17 amino acids. The CDR3 nucleotides read TGTGCCAGCAGCCCGTCCTTGAACAGGGGCTCCTACAATGAGCAGTTCTTC. Translating gives CASSPSLNRGSYNEQFF.

In its sample, this clonotype was seen many times. V usage is TRBV20-1 and J usage is TRBJ2-7; D is unclear. The CDR3 loop spans 14 amino acids. The V end lost 4 bases, the J end lost 6 bases, and 19 bases lay between the germline ends. CDR1 is DFQATT, CDR2 SNEGSKA, per germline (reference sequence). The CDR3 DNA reads TGCAGTGCTATCTCAAAGACAACCCACAGCGAGCAGTACTTC. As protein: CSAISKTTHSEQYF.

With respect to this clonotype: Given a much more abundant clone one base away, this may be a read error. This sequence joins TRBV3-1 and TRBJ1-1; D gene unclear. V was shortened by 3 bases and J by 4 bases, with 6 bases between the two germline ends. This CDR3 contains 12 residues. Per the germline V gene, CDR1 is LGHDT and CDR2 is YNNKEL (reference sequence). Written as DNA, the CDR3 is TGTGCCAGCAGCCACGTCGGCACTGAAGCTTTCTTT. It is translated as CASSHVGTEAFF.

The V gene is TRBV2, the J gene TRBJ1-5; D uncertain. Per the germline V gene, CDR1 is SNHLY and CDR2 is FYNNEI. CDR3 length: 13 amino acids. Trimming cost V 1 base and J 11 bases, with 12 bases left between them. In DNA, the CDR3 is TGTGCCAGCAGTGAAGTCTCCAGAGAAGCCCAGCATTTT. Encoded protein: CASSEVSREAQHF.

V and J are TRBV12-3 or TRBV12-4 and TRBJ2-7; maybe TRBD1 (6 bases). The V gene lost 3 bases and the J gene lost 3 bases, with 9 bases spanning the gap. This CDR3 is built from 13 residues. The CDR3 protein is CASSFRTDYEQYF. CDR3 nucleotides: TGTGCCAGCAGTTTCAGGACAGACTACGAGCAGTACTTC.

The rearrangement joins TRBV2 to TRBJ2-2; D is perhaps TRBD1 (5 bases). The CDR3 contains 12 residues. The germline gives CDR1 SNHLY, CDR2 FYNNEI. The V end lost 6 bases, the J end lost 7 bases, and 9 bases lay between the germline ends. The CDR3 loop is CASRYDSGELFF. The CDR3 DNA sequence: TGTGCCAGCAGATATGACAGCGGGGAGCTGTTTTTT. Full variable domain (remainder filled in from reference TRBV2 and TRBJ2-2): EPEVTQTPSHQVTQMGQEVILRCVPISNHLYFYWYRQILGQKVEFLVSFYNNEISEKSEIFDDQFSVERPDGSNFTLKIRSTKLEDSAMYFCASRYDSGELFFGEGSRLTVL.

This clonotype occurred many times. V usage is TRBV10-3 and J usage is TRBJ2-7, with 8 bases lining up with TRBD2. The germline gives CDR1 ENHRY, CDR2 SYGVKD. The V gene end was trimmed by 11 bases and the J gene end by 6 bases; junction bases not matched to a gene: 24. The CDR3 totals 17 residues. DNA for the CDR3: TGTGCCGTCCAAGAAGCCACCGGGGGGGGCAGGGCTAGCGAGCAGTACTTC. This sequence encodes CAVQEATGGGRASEQYF.

The chain recombines TRBV5-1 with TRBJ2-1; 7 bases fit TRBD1. The end of the DNA is better explained by TRBJ2-5, so the J call may be wrong. CDR1 is SGHRS, CDR2 YFSETQ, per germline. This CDR3 has 15 amino acids. DNA of the CDR3: TGCGCCAGCAGCGAGGGGGCGACAGGGAAAGAGACCCAGTACTTC. The encoded protein is CASSEGATGKETQYF.

This clonotype was detected many times. The V call is TRBV2, the J call TRBJ2-3; the D gene is possibly TRBD2 (6 bases). The CDR3 extends over 14 amino acids. Germline assignment: CDR1 SNHLY and CDR2 FYNNEI. V lost 4 bases to trimming and J lost 2 bases, with 10 bases between them. The CDR3 coding sequence is TGTGCCAGCAGTGTGCGGGACCTCACAGATACGCAGTATTTT. Protein: CASSVRDLTDTQYF. The entire variable domain, with the rest obtained from reference TRBV2 and TRBJ2-3, is as follows: EPEVTQTPSHQVTQMGQEVILRCVPISNHLYFYWYRQILGQKVEFLVSFYNNEISEKSEIFDDQFSVERPDGSNFTLKIRSTKLEDSAMYFCASSVRDLTDTQYFGPGTRLTVL.

This clonotype showed up many times. The V call is TRBV6-9, the J call TRBJ2-1, with D hard to call. With 3 bases removed from V and 4 bases from J, the gap between germline ends came to 4 bases. The CDR3 totals 12 residues. Germline V gene lookup returns CDR1 MNHGY and CDR2 SVAAGI. In nucleotides, the CDR3 is TGTGCCAGCAGTTACGGATACAATGAGCAGTTCTTC. Translated, it gives CASSYGYNEQFF.

This clonotype showed up just a few times. The CDR3: CATSDFRTGFGYTF. Here the CDR3 DNA reads TGTGCCACCAGTGATTTTAGGACAGGGTTTGGCTACACCTTC. The chain joins TRBV24-1 to TRBJ1-2; 8 bases map to TRBD1. V trimming: 1 base; J trimming: 7 bases; junction bases outside the gene matches: 4. CDR1 is KGHDR, CDR2 SFDVKD, per germline. The CDR3 consists of 14 residues.

The rearrangement links TRBV11-2 to TRBJ2-1; 8 positions agree with TRBD2. The DNA end favors TRBJ2-5, so the J call may be wrong. The CDR3 extends over 15 amino acids. Per germline, CDR1 SGHAT and CDR2 FQNNGV. The CDR3 spells CASSLTGTRGETQYF. Written as DNA, the CDR3 is TGTGCCAGCAGCTTAACCGGGACTAGGGGCGAGACCCAGTACTTC.

This clonotype has at least ten counts. The CDR3 here is CASSSGRTERGPRNTDTQYF. DNA for the CDR3: TGTGCCAGCAGCTCCGGACGGACAGAAAGGGGCCCTAGAAACACAGATACGCAGTATTTT. The chain uses TRBV7-3 and TRBJ2-3, with a tentative D call TRBD1 (6 bases). Germline CDR1 and CDR2: SGHTA and FQGTGA. V gave up 4 bases and J gave up 2 bases, with 28 bases separating them. This CDR3 has 20 amino acids.

This clonotype was seen a handful of times. The V call is TRBV5-4, the J call TRBJ2-1; 8 bases are shared with TRBD2. The ends lost 4 bases at V and 0 bases at J; junction bases unmatched: 6. CDR3 length equals 16 residues. CDR1 and CDR2 from the germline V gene are SGHNT and YYREEE (reference sequence). The CDR3, as DNA: TGTGCCAGCAGCCAGGGAGGACTAGCCTCCTACAATGAGCAGTTCTTC. Translated: CASSQGGLASYNEQFF.

The sample holds a few counts of this clonotype. The gene calls are TRBV9 and TRBJ1-2; 7 bases line up with TRBD1. CDR1 is SGDLS and CDR2 is YYNGEE in the germline V gene. The CDR3 consists of 17 residues. The V gene end was trimmed by 0 bases and the J gene end by 1 base; junction bases not matched to a gene: 9. This chain's CDR3 is CASSVGFRQGDNYGYTF. In DNA form, the CDR3 reads TGTGCCAGCAGCGTAGGGTTCCGACAGGGAGATAACTATGGCTACACCTTC.

This clonotype showed up just a few times. The chain employs TRBV10-2 and TRBJ1-2; TRBD1 aligns across 12 bases. Germline CDR1 WSHSY, CDR2 SAAADI. The CDR3 contains 15 residues. V lost 2 bases and J lost 8; bases outside the gene matches: 6. The CDR3 is CASSEPGQGAGGYTF. The CDR3 nucleotides read TGCGCCAGCAGTGAGCCGGGACAGGGGGCCGGGGGCTACACCTTC.

This clonotype was observed at least ten times. This chain connects TRBV20-1 to TRBJ1-2; possibly TRBD1 for D (5 bases). The CDR3 runs to 13 residues. Germline V gives CDR1 DFQATT, CDR2 SNEGSKA (reference sequence). Trimming cost V 6 bases and J 0 bases, with 11 bases left between them. The DNA of the CDR3 is TGCAGTGCCGACAGATTATCTAACTATGGCTACACCTTC. Its translation: CSADRLSNYGYTF.

This rearrangement joins TRBV6-1 to TRBJ1-1; 8 positions match TRBD1. The V segment lost 5 bases and the J segment 0 bases; nucleotides outside the gene matches: 5. The germline CDR1 and CDR2 sequences are MNHNS and SASEGT. The CDR3 is 15 residues long. The CDR3 bases are TGTGCCAGCAGTACCCGACAGGGGCTGAACACTGAAGCTTTCTTT. Translated, it gives CASSTRQGLNTEAFF.

The V call is TRBV27, the J call TRBJ2-3; D remains ambiguous. Trimming shortened V by 7 bases and J by 4 bases, and 15 bases separated the two germline ends. From germline, CDR1 is MNHEY and CDR2 SMNVEV (reference sequence). CDR3 length equals 14 residues. The DNA for the CDR3 is TGTGCCAGCAAACCACGACGAGATTCAGATACGCAGTATTTT. Protein: CASKPRRDSDTQYF.

There are many counts of this clonotype. The genes are TRBV28 and TRBJ2-7; 11 positions agree with TRBD2. The CDR3 covers 17 residues. With 8 bases clipped from V and 1 base from J, the junction kept 13 bases outside the gene matches. CDR1 MDHEN and CDR2 SYDVKM come from the germline V gene. CDR3 sequence: CASSSPGLAVLSYEQYF. In DNA, the CDR3 is TGTGCCAGCTCGAGCCCGGGACTAGCGGTTCTATCCTACGAGCAGTACTTC.

This clonotype was detected many times. The chain employs TRBV18 and TRBJ1-4; no firm D call. Germline V lookup: CDR1 KGHSH, CDR2 LQKENI. The CDR3 covers 14 residues. V lost 3 bases, J lost 8 bases, and 13 bases lay in between. The CDR3 DNA follows: TGTGCCAGCTCACCGGGTGAGCAGCGCGAAAAACTGTTTTTT. Its protein is CASSPGEQREKLFF. The full variable domain, rest sourced from reference TRBV18 and TRBJ1-4, is NAGVMQNPRHLVRRRGQEARLRCSPMKGHSHVYWYRQLPEEGLKFMVYLQKENIIDESGMPKERFSAEFPKEGPSILRIQQVVRGDSAAYFCASSPGEQREKLFFGSGTQLSVL.